This T cell receptor beta chain comes out of a study of T cells after yellow fever vaccination (dated by TCRdb to between 2018 and 2021). Context from the whole study: The SMART-Seq v4 Ultra Low Input RNA kit was used to prepare libraries from fractions with low cell numbers. Two healthy male donors made up the cohort, one aged 18 to 29 years and the other aged 30 to 40 years. To follow T-cell clones before and after primary and booster YFV17D yellow fever vaccination, bulk TCR alpha and beta repertoires were sequenced over time. Bulk PBMC replicates and cell subsets were isolated from blood drawn at multiple timepoints before and after both primary and secondary immunization.

The treatment or condition tag for this specimen amounts to: live attenuated yellow fever vaccine strain. A standard Ficoll-Paque protocol was used to isolate PBMCs from peripheral blood. CD4 and CD8 T-cell fractions were isolated with Dynabeads CD4 and CD8 positive selection kits. TriZol was used to extract RNA from bulk PBMCs, CD4 and CD8 fractions, and dextramer-positive and dextramer-negative fractions. CDR1 and CDR2 were assigned from the germline V gene as SNHLY and FYNNEI. The CDR3 measures 16 amino acids from cysteine to phenylalanine. Only CDR3 DNA is held: 48 bases, read in frame from base 1. Deletion took 6 bases off V and 0 bases off J, with a span of 14 bases between the germline ends. Overall study results and their limits: After the booster, most clones that had expanded after primary vaccination were detected again (about 97% of CD4 and 88% of CD8), suggesting broad maintenance of memory. Compared with the primary T-cell response, the secondary T-cell response was weaker but faster, peaking on day 5 rather than day 15. Only a couple of donors were included in the study, so the extent to which the findings can be generalized is limited. A small share of clonotypes occurred in both CD4 and CD8 compartments, likely arising from convergent recombination. FACS-sorted repertoires could contain abundant contaminating clonotypes from the bulk population, so computational filtering was required.

This clonotype occurred many times. The antigen it binds to is not known. One base away there is no much larger clone; base qualities are not given. TCR cDNA was synthesized by 5'RACE template switching, through which a universal primer site and unique molecular identifiers were introduced. Priming for cDNA synthesis came from both the TCR alpha and TCR beta constant segments. Library amplification involved two PCR steps, and the second step added sample barcodes and sequencing adapters. Libraries were sequenced on Illumina HiSeq 2500 (2x100 bp) or NovaSeq (2x150 bp). The authors' pipeline ran thus. Reads were demultiplexed and collapsed into UMI consensus sequences with MIGEC, and V(D)J alignment was performed with MiXCR. Clonotypes responding to the vaccine were identified with edgeR on replicate PBMC samples, with the criteria of FDR below 0.01 and a log2 fold change above 5 up to day 15. CD4 or CD8 identity was assigned to each bulk clonotype according to whether the clonotype was present at higher abundance in the sequenced CD4 repertoire or the sequenced CD8 repertoire. TCRdb reanalyzed the raw reads on its own, using fastp at Q25 for trimming and MiXCR for clone calling, and kept in-frame beta chains. CDR3 protein sequences are deduplicated, and each keeps its most common genes and DNA. These V and J calls originate from TCRdb's pipeline instead of the authors' own analysis. The sample table records more than 90,000 distinct CDR3 sequences; 7.2% of these occur just once. The ten largest make up 2.7% of the sample.

The rearrangement joined TRBV2 to TRBJ2-2; matching of 5 bases hints at TRBD2 as the D gene. The input for sequencing was CD4+ T cells sorted from PBMCs, taken approximately 47 days after the first yellow fever vaccination. This receptor was obtained from a man between 18 and 29 years old who received the YFV17D yellow fever vaccine. The sequenced DNA: TGTGCCAGCAGCCCATGGGTGAGGGCGAACACCGGGGAGCTGTTTTTT. It translates to CASSPWVRANTGELFF. Outside the CDR3, residues come from the reference TRBV2 and TRBJ2-2 proteins, so the full variable domain is: EPEVTQTPSHQVTQMGQEVILRCVPISNHLYFYWYRQILGQKVEFLVSFYNNEISEKSEIFDDQFSVERPDGSNFTLKIRSTKLEDSAMYFCASSPWVRANTGELFFGEGSRLTVL.